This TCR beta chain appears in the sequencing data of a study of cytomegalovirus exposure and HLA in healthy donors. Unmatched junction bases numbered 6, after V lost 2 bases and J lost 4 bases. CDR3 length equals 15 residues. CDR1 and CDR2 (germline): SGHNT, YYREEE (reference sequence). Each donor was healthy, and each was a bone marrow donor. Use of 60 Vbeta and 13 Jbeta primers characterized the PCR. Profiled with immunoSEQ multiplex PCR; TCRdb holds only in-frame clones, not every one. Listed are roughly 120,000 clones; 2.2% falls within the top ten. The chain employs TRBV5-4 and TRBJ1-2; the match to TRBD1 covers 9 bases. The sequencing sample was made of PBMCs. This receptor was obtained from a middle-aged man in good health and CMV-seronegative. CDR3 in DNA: TGTGCCAGCAGCTTTTCCCTGACAGGGGGCTATGGCTACACCTTC. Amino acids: CASSFSLTGGYGYTF.